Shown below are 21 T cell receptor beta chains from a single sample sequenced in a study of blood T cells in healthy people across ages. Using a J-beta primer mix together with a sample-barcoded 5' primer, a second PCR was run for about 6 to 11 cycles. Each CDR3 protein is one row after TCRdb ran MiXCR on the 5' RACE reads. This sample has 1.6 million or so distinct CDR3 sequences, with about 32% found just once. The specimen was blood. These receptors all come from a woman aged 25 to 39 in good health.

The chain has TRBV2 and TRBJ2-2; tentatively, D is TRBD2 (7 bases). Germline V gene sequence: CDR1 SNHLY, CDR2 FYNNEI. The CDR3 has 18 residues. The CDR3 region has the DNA TGTGCTAGGGGAGGGGGGACTTCAATTATCGCGAACACCGGGGAGCTGTTTTTT. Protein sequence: CARGGGTSIIANTGELFF.

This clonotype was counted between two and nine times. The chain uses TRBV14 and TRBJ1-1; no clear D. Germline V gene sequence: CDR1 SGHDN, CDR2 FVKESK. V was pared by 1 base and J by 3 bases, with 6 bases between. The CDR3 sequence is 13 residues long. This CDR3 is CASSQVSYTEAFF. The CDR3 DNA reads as TGTGCCAGCAGCCAAGTTTCCTACACTGAAGCTTTCTTT. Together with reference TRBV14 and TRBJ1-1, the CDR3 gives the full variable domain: EAGVTQFPSHSVIEKGQTVTLRCDPISGHDNLYWYRRVMGKEIKFLLHFVKESKQDESGMPNNRFLAERTGGTYSTLKVQPAELEDSGVYFCASSQVSYTEAFFGQGTRLTVV.

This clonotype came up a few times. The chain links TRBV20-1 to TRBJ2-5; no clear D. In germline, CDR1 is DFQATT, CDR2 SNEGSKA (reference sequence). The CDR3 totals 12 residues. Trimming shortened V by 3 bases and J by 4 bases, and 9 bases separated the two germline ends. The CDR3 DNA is TGCAGTGCTAGCCAGCACCTAGAGACCCAGTACTTC. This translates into CSASQHLETQYF.

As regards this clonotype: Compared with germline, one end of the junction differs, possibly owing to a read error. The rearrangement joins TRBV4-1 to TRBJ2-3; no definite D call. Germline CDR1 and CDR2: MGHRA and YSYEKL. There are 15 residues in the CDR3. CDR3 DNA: TGCGCCAGCAGCCAAGTGGGGAATAGCAGAGATACGCAGTATTTT. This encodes CASSQVGNSRDTQYF.

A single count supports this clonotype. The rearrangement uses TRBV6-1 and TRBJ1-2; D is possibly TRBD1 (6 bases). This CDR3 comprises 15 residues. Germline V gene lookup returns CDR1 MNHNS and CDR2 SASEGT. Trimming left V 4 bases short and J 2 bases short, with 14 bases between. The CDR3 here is CASSGWTVRNYGYTF. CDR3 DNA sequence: TGTGCCAGCAGTGGCTGGACAGTTCGCAACTATGGCTACACCTTC.

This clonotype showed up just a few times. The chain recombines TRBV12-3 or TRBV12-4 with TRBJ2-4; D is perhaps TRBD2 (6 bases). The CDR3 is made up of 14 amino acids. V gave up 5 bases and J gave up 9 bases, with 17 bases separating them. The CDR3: CASSPGAGSSIQYF. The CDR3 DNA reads TGTGCCAGCAGTCCCGGGGCGGGGTCAAGCATTCAGTACTTC.

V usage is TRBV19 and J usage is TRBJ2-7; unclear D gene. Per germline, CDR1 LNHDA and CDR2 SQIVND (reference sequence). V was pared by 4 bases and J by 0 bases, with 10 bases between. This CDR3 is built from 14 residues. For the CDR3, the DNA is TGTGCCAGTAGTAGAAGCGACCGCTCCTACGAGCAGTACTTC. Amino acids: CASSRSDRSYEQYF.

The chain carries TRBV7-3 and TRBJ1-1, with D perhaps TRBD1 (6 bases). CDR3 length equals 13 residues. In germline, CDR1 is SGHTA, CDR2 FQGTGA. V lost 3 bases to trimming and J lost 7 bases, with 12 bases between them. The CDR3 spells CASSLKGGSEAFF. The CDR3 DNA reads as TGTGCCAGCAGCTTGAAGGGGGGTAGTGAAGCTTTCTTT.

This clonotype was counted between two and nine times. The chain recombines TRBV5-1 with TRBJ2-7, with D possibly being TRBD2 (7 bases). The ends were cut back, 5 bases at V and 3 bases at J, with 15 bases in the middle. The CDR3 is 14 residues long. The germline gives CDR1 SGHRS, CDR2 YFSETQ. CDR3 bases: TGCGCCAGCAGGGCCTCGCGGGGGCACTACGAGCAGTACTTC. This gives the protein CASRASRGHYEQYF.

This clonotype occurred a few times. CDR3 bases: TGCAGTGCTAGTATTCCGGGACTAGCGACAGATACGCAGTATTTT. It specifies CSASIPGLATDTQYF. This chain joins TRBV20-1 and TRBJ2-3; TRBD2 matches 10 bases. The CDR3 is 15 amino acids. Germline V gene sequence: CDR1 DFQATT, CDR2 SNEGSKA (reference sequence). V was clipped by 3 bases and J by 3 bases; unmatched bases: 6.

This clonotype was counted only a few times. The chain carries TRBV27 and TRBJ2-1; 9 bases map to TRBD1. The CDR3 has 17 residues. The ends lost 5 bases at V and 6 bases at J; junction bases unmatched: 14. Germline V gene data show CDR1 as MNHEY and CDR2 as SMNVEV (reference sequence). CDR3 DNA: TGTGCCAGCAGTGCCCTACAGGGGGCGGGTTTAGCCAATGAGCAGTTCTTC. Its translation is CASSALQGAGLANEQFF.

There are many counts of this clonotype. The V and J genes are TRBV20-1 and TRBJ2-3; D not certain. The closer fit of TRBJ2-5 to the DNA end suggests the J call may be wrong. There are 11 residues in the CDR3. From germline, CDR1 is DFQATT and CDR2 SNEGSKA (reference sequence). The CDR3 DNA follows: TGCAGTGCTAGAGATCCAGACACCCAGTACTTC. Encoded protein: CSARDPDTQYF.

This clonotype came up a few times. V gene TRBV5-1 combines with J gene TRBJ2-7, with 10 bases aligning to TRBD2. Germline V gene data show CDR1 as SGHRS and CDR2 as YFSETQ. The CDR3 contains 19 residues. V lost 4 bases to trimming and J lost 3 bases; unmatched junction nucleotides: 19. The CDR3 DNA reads TGCGCCAGCAGCAGCATAGGACAGTATACTAGCGGGACGCTCTACGAGCAGTACTTC. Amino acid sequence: CASSSIGQYTSGTLYEQYF.

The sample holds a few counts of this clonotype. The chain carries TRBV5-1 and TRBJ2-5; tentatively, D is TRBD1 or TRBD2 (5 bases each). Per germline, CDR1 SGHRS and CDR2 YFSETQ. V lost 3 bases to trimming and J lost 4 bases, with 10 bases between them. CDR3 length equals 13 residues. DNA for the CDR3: TGCGCCAGCAGCTCCTATGGGGGAGAGACCCAGTACTTC. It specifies CASSSYGGETQYF.

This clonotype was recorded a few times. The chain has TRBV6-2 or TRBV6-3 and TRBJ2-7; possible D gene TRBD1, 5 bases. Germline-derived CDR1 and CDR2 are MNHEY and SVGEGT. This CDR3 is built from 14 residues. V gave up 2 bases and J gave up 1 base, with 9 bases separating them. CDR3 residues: CASSYDDRSYEQYF. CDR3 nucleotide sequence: TGTGCCAGCAGTTACGATGACAGATCCTACGAGCAGTACTTC.

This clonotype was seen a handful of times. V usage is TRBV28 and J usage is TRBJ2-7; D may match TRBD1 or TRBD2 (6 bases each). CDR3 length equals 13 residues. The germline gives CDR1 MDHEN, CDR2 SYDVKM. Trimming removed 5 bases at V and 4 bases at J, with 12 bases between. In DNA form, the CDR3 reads TGTGCCAGCAGTATGGGGGGCGGTTACGAGCAGTACTTC. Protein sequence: CASSMGGGYEQYF.

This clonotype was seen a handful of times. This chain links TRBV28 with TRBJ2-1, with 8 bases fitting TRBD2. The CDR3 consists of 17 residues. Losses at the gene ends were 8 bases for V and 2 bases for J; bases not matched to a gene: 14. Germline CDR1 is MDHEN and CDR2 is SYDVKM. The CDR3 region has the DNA TGTGCCAGCGCCAAACTAAGCGGGAGCCTCCCCTACAATGAGCAGTTCTTC. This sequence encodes CASAKLSGSLPYNEQFF.

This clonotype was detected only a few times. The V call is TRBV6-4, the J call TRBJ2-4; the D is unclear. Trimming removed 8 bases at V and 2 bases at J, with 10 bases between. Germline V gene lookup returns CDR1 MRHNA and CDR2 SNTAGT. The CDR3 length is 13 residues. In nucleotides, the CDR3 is TGTGCCAGCCCAAAACCATCCAAAAACATTCAGTACTTC. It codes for CASPKPSKNIQYF.

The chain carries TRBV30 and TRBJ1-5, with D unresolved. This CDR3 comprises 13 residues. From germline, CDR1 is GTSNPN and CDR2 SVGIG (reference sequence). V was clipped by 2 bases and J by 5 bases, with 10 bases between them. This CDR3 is CAWSPRQYQPQHF. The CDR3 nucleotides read TGTGCCTGGAGTCCACGGCAATATCAGCCCCAGCATTTT. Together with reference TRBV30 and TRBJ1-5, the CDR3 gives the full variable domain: SQTIHQWPATLVQPVGSPLSLECTVEGTSNPNLYWYRQAAGRGLQLLFYSVGIGQISSEVPQNLSASRPQDRQFILSSKKLLLSDSGFYLCAWSPRQYQPQHFGDGTRLSIL.

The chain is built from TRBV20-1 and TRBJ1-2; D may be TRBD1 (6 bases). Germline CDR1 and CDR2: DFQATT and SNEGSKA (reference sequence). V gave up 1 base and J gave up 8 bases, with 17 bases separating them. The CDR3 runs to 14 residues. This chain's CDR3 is CSARATGSLLGYTF. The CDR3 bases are TGCAGTGCTAGAGCAACAGGGAGCCTCTTGGGCTACACCTTC.

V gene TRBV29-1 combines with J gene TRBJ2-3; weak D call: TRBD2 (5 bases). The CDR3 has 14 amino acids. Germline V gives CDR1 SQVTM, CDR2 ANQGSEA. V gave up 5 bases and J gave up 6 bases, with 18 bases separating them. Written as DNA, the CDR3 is TGCAGCGTTCTTTTGGAGGCCTATCTGGATACGCAGTATTTT. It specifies CSVLLEAYLDTQYF.